The present TCR beta chain was sequenced within a study of T cell repertoires in cytomegalovirus infection. Study in general: Public TCR beta signatures indicated both CMV infection and matching HLA type. General study findings and limits: Based on cumulative public TCR beta family frequency, carriers of CMV plus the relevant HLA were identified. In two of eight donors, the top clonotype was HLA-C-restricted CMV-specific.

With 2 bases removed from V and 0 bases from J, the gap between germline ends came to 14 bases. CDR1 and CDR2 from the germline V gene are MNHNS and SASEGT. The CDR3 runs 17 residues. About this clonotype itself: Its specificity is unknown.

MiXCR was run by TCRdb on the reads, yielding one entry per CDR3 protein. The data contain 560,000 or so distinct CDR3 sequences, approximately 15% of them singletons. The material sequenced was CD8+ T cells from PBMCs. This receptor was obtained from a human donor in good health (CMV status not recorded). Some clones in this sample may be carry-over from other donors' samples. The chain has TRBV6-1 and TRBJ2-4; no clear D gene. Here the CDR3 DNA reads TGTGCCAGCAGTGAATATTCAGAGAACTTAGCCAAAAACATTCAGTACTTC. It yields the protein CASSEYSENLAKNIQYF.